This TCR beta chain was captured by sequencing in a study of post-analysis software for immune sequencing data. As for the study in general: Recorded subtypes: relapsing-remitting, secondary progressive, progressive-relapsing; some patients unannotated.

Unique molecular identifiers had been added to the TCR beta cDNA libraries. MiXCR was run by TCRdb on the PCR reads, yielding one entry per CDR3 protein. The repertoire holds 650,000 to 850,000 distinct CDR3 sequences, with more than 45% as singletons. This clonotype was recorded a few times. Its specificity is unknown. Study conclusions and caveats: People with multiple sclerosis had a significantly lower normalized Chao1 diversity than controls did.

This receptor was taken from a girl aged 10-17 years with multiple sclerosis. Specimen: blood.

Here the CDR3 reads CSAEGAGKVREQYF. In nucleotides, the CDR3 is TGCAGCGCCGAGGGAGCAGGGAAGGTCCGCGAGCAGTACTTC. The V and J genes are TRBV29-1 and TRBJ2-4; D possibly uses TRBD1 or TRBD2 (5 bases each). The J call may be incorrect, as the DNA end agrees better with TRBJ2-7. The CDR3 extends over 14 amino acids. Germline V gives CDR1 SQVTM, CDR2 ANQGSEA.